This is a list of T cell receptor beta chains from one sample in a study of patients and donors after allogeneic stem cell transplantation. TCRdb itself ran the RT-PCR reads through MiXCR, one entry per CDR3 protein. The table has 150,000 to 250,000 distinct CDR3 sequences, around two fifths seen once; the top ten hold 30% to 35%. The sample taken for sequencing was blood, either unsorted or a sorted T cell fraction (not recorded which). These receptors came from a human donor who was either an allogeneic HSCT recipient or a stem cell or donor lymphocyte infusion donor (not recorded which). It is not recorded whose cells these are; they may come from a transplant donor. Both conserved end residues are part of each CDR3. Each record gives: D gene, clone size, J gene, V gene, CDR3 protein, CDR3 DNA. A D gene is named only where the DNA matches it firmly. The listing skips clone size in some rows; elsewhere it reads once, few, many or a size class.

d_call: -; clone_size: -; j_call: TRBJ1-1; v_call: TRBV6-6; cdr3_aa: CASSYSSPGNTEAFF; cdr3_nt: TGTGCCAGCAGTTACTCTAGCCCGGGGAACACTGAAGCTTTCTTT
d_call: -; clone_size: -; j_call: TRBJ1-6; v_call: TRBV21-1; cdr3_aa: CARPRSEVYSPLHF; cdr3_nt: TGTGCCAGACCTCGAAGTGAAGTATATTCACCCCTCCACTTT
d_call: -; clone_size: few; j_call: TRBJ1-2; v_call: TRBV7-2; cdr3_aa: CASSLENIYGYTF; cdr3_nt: TGTGCCAGCAGCTTAGAAAACATCTATGGCTACACCTTC
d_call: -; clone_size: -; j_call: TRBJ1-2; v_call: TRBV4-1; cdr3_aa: CASSQEREYGYTF; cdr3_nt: TGCGCCAGCAGCCAAGAAAGAGAGTATGGCTACACCTTC
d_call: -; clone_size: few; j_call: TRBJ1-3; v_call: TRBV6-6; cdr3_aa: CASSYTPGLNTIYF; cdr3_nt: TGTGCCAGCAGCTACACCCCCGGGCTGAACACCATATATTTT
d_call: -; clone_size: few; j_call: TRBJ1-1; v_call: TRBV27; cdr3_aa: CASRGVDLMGTEAFF; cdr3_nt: TGTGCCAGCAGGGGGGTGGACCTAATGGGCACTGAAGCTTTCTTT
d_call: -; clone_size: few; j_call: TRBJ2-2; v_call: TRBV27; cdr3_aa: CASPHSLRRELFF; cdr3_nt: TGTGCCAGCCCTCATAGCCTCCGCAGGGAGCTGTTTTTT
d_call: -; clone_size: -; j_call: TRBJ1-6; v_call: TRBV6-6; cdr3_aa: CASSYLRQVDSPLHF; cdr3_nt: TGTGCCAGCAGTTACTTAAGACAGGTCGATTCACCCCTCCACTTT
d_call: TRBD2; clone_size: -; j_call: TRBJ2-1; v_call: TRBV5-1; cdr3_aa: CASSLVGLANNEQFF; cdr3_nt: TGCGCCAGCAGCTTGGTGGGACTAGCAAACAATGAGCAGTTCTTC
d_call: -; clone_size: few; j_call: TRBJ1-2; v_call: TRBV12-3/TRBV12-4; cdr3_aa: CASSLTGLYGYTF; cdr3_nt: TGTGCCAGCAGTTTAACAGGCCTCTATGGCTACACCTTC
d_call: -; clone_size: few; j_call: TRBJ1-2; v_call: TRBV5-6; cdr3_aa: CASTEGGAYGYTF; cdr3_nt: TGTGCCAGCACCGAGGGGGGGGCCTATGGCTACACCTTC
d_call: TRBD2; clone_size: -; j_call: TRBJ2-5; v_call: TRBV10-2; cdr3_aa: CASSEGVSGLPGGETQYF; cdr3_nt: TGCGCCAGCAGTGAAGGGGTTAGCGGGCTACCCGGCGGGGAGACCCAGTACTTC
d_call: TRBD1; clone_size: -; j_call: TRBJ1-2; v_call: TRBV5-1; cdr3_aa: CASSAGDSLTSYTF; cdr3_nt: TGCGCCAGCAGCGCCGGGGACAGCTTAACGAGCTACACCTTC
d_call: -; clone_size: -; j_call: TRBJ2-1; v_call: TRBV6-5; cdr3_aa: CASSYLPLSSYNEQFF; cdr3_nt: TGTGCCAGCAGTTACTTGCCCCTCAGCTCCTACAATGAGCAGTTCTTC
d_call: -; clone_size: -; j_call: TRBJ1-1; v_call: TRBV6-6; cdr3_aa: CASSRHREGNTEAFF; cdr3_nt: TGTGCCAGCAGTCGTCACAGGGAGGGGAACACTGAAGCTTTCTTT
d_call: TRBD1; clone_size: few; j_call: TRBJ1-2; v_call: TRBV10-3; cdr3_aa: CAIMGQGVGGYTF; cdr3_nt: TGTGCCATCATGGGACAGGGGGTCGGCGGCTACACCTTC
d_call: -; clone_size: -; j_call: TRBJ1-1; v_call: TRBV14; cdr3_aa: CASSQDSGGRVNTEAFF; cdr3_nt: TGTGCCAGCAGCCAAGATAGCGGAGGACGGGTGAACACTGAAGCTTTCTTT
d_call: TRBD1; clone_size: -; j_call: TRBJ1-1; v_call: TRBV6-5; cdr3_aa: CASRTDRVNTEAFF; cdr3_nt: TGTGCCAGCAGAACCGACAGGGTTAACACTGAAGCTTTCTTT
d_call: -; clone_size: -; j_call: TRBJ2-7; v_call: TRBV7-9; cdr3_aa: CASSLGLAEQYF; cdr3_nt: TGTGCCAGCAGCTTAGGGCTCGCCGAGCAGTACTTC
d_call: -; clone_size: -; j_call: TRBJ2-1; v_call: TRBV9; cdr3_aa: CASSARGHNEQFF; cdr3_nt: TGTGCCAGCAGCGCCCGGGGGCACAATGAGCAGTTCTTC
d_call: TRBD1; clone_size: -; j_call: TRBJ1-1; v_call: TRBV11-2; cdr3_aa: CASIRAGGLNTEAFF; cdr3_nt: TGTGCCAGCATCAGGGCAGGGGGCCTGAACACTGAAGCTTTCTTT
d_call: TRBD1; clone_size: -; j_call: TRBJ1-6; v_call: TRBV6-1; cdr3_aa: CASSADRATAYNSPLHF; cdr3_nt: TGTGCCAGCAGTGCGGACAGGGCCACCGCCTATAATTCACCCCTCCACTTT
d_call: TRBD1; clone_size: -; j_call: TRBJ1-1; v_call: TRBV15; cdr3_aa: CATSREGDRGAFF; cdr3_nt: TGTGCCACCAGCAGAGAAGGTGACAGGGGGGCTTTCTTT
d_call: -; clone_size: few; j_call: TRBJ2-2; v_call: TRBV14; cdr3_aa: CASSQLERGANTGELFF; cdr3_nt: TGTGCCAGCAGCCAATTAGAGAGGGGCGCGAACACCGGGGAGCTGTTTTTT
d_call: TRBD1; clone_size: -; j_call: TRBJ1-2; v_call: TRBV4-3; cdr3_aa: CASSQGTGAYLDGYTF; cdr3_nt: TGCGCCAGCAGCCAGGGGACAGGGGCTTATCTTGATGGCTACACCTTC
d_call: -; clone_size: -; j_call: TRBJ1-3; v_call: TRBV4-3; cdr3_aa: CASSQDGTSGNTIYF; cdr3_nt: TGCGCCAGCAGCCAAGACGGTACCTCTGGAAACACCATATATTTT
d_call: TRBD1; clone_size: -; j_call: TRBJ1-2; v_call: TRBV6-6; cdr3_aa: CASSYLTGSNYGYTF; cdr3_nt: TGTGCCAGCAGTTACTTGACAGGGTCTAACTATGGCTACACCTTC
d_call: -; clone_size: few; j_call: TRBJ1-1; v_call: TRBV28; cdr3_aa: CASSLGGAMFGVGTEAFF; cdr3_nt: TGTGCCAGCAGTTTGGGGGGCGCAATGTTTGGTGTGGGTACTGAAGCTTTCTTT
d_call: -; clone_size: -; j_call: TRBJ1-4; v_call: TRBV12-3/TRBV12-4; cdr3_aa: CASGCRPPRTGRGKLFF; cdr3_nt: TGTGCCAGCGGTTGTAGGCCCCCACGGACCGGTCGGGGAAAACTGTTTTTT
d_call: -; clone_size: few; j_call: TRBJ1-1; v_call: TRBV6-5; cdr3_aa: CASSSDSYTEAFF; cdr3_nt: TGTGCCAGCAGTTCGGACAGCTACACTGAAGCTTTCTTT
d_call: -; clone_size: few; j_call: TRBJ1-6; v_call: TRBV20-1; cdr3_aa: CSARGEGGANSPLHF; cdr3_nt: TGCAGTGCTAGAGGAGAAGGAGGGGCGAATTCACCCCTCCACTTT
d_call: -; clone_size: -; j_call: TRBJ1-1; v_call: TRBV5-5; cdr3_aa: CASSLGWINTEAFF; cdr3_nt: TGTGCCAGCAGCTTAGGGTGGATAAACACTGAAGCTTTCTTT
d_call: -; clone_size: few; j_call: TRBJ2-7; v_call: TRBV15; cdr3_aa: CATSFQTFEQYF; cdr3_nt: TGTGCCACCAGCTTCCAGACCTTCGAGCAGTACTTC
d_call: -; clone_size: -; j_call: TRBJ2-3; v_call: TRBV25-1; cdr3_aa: CASSLWEATDTQYF; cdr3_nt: TGTGCCAGCAGTCTGTGGGAGGCCACAGATACGCAGTATTTT
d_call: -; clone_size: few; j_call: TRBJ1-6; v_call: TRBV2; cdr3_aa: CASSEAGGRDSPLHF; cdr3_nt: TGTGCCAGCAGTGAAGCTGGGGGGAGAGATTCACCCCTCCACTTT
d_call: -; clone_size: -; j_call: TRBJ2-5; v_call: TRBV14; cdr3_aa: CASSQSKEGRETQYF; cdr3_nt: TGTGCCAGCAGCCAAAGCAAGGAGGGCAGAGAGACCCAGTACTTC
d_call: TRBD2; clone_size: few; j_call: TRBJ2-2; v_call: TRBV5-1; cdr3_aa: CASSLGTSGRTGELFF; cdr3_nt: TGCGCCAGCAGCTTGGGGACTAGCGGGAGGACCGGGGAGCTGTTTTTT
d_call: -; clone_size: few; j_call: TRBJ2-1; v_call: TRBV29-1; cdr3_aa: CSVEKGGGYNEQFF; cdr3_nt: TGCAGCGTTGAGAAGGGCGGAGGGTACAATGAGCAGTTCTTC
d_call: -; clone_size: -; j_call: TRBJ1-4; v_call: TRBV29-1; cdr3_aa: CSVGDSEKLFF; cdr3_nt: TGCAGCGTTGGAGACAGTGAAAAACTGTTTTTT
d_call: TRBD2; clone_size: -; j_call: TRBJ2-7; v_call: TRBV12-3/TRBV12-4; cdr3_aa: CATTPGLASAYEQYF; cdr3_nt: TGTGCCACCACGCCGGGACTAGCGTCCGCCTACGAGCAGTACTTC
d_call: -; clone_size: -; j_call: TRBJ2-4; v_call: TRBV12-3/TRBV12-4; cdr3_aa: CASSLGGARTKNIQYF; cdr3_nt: TGTGCCAGCAGTTTAGGAGGGGCGCGGACCAAAAACATTCAGTACTTC
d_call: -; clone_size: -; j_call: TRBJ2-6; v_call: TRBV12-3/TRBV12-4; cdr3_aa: CAGGTGANVLTF; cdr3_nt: TGTGCCGGAGGGACTGGGGCCAACGTCCTGACTTTC
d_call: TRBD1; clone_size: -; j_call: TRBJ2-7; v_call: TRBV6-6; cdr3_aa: CASTPTGGASYEQYF; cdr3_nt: TGTGCCAGCACCCCGACAGGGGGCGCCTCCTACGAGCAGTACTTC
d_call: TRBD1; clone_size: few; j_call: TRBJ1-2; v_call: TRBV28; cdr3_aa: CASSPGRDSIYGYTF; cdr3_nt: TGTGCCAGCAGCCCCGGGCGGGACAGTATCTATGGCTACACCTTC
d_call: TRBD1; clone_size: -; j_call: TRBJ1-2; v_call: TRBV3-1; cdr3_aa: CASSQEETGPGGGYTF; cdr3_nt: TGTGCCAGCAGCCAAGAGGAAACAGGGCCAGGGGGTGGCTACACCTTC
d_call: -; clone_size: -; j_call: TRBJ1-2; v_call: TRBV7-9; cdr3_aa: CASSPGFGYTF; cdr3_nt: TGTGCCAGCAGCCCAGGGTTTGGCTACACCTTC
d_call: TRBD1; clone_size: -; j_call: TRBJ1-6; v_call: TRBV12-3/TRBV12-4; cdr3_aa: CASGPDRGGINSPLHF; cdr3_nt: TGTGCCAGCGGTCCCGACAGGGGGGGCATCAATTCACCCCTCCACTTT
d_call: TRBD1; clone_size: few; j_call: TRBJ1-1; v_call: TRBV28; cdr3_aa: CASPGTGRERNTEAFF; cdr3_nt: TGTGCCAGCCCAGGGACAGGGCGTGAAAGGAACACTGAAGCTTTCTTT
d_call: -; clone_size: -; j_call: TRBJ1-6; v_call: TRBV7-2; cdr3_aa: CASSLFGTLSSYNSPLHF; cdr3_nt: TGTGCCAGCAGCTTATTCGGGACGCTTAGCTCCTATAATTCACCCCTCCACTTT
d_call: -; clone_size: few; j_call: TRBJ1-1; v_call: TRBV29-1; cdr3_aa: CSVGVVAFF; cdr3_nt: TGCAGCGTTGGTGTAGTAGCTTTCTTT
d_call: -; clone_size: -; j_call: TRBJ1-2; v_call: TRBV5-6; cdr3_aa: CASSLAVLGYYGYTF; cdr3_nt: TGTGCCAGCAGCTTGGCGGTTTTGGGATACTATGGCTACACCTTC
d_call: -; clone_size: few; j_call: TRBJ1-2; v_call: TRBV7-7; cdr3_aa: CASNDSAYGYTF; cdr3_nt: TGTGCTAGCAACGACAGCGCCTATGGCTACACCTTC
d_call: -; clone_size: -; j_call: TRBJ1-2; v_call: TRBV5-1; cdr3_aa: CASSLEPGGEYGYTF; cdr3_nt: TGCGCCAGCAGCTTGGAACCCGGAGGGGAGTATGGCTACACCTTC
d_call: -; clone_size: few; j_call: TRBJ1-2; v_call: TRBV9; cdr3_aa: CASSVGGDYGYTF; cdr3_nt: TGTGCCAGCAGCGTAGGGGGCGACTATGGCTACACCTTC
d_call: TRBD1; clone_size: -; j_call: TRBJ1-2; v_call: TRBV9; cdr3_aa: CASSERRDRGYGYTF; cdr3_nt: TGTGCCAGCAGCGAACGCCGGGACAGGGGCTATGGCTACACCTTC
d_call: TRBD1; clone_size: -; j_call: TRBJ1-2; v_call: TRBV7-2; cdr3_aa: CASSTRGHGYTF; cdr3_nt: TGTGCCAGCAGCACCAGGGGGCACGGCTACACCTTC
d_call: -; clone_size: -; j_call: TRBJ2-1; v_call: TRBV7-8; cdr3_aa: CASSPYRENEQFF; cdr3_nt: TGTGCCAGCAGCCCCTACAGGGAAAATGAGCAGTTCTTC